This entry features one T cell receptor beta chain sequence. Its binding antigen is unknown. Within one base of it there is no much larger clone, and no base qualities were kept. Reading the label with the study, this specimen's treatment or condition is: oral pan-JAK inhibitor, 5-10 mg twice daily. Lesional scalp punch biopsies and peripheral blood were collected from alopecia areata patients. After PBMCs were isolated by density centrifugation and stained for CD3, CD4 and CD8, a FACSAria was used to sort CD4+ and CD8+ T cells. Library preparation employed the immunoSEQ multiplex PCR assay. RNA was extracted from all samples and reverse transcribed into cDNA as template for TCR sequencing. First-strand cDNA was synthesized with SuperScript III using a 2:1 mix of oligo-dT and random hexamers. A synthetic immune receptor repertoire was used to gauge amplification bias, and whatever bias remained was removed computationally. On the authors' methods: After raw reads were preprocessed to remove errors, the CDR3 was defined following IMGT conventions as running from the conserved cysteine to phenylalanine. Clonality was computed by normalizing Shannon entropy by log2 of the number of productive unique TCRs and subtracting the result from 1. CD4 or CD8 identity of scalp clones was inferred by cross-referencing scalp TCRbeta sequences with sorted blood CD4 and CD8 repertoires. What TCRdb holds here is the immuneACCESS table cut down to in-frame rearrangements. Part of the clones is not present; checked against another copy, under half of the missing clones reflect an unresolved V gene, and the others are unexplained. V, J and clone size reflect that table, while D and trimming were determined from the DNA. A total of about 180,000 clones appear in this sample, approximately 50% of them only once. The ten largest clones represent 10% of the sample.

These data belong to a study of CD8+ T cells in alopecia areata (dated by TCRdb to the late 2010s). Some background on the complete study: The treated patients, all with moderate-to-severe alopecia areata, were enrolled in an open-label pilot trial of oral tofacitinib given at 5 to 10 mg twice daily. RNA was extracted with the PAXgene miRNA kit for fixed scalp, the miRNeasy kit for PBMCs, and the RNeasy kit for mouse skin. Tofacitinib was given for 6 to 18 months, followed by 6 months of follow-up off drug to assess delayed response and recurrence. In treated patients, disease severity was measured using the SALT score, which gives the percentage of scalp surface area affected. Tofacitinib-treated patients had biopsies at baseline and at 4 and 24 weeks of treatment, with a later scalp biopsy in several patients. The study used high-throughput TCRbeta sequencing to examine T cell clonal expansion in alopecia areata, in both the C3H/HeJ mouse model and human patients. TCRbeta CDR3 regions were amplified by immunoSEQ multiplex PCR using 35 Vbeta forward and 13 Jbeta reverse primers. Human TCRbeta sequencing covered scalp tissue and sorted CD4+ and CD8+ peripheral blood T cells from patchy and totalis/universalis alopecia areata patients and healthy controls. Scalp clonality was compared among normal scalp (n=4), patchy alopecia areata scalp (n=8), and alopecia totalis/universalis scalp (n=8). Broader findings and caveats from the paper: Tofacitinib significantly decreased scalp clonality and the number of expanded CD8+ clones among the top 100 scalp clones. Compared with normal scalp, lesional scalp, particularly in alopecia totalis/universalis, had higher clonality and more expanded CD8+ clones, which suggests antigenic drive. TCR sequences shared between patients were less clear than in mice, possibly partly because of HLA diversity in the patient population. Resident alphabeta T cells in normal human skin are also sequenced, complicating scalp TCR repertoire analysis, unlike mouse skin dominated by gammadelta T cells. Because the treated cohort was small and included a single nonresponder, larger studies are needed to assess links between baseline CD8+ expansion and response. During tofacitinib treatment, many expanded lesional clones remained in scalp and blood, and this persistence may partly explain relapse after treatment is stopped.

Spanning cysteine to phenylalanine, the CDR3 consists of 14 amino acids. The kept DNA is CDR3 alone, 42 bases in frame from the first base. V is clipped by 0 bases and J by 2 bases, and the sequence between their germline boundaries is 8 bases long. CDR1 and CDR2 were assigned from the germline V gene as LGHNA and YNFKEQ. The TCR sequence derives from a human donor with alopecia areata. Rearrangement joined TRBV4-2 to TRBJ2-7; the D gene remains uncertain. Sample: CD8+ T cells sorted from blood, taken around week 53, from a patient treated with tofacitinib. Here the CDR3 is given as CASSQDPGPYEQYF. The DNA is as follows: TGTGCCAGCAGCCAAGATCCAGGACCCTACGAGCAGTACTTC.